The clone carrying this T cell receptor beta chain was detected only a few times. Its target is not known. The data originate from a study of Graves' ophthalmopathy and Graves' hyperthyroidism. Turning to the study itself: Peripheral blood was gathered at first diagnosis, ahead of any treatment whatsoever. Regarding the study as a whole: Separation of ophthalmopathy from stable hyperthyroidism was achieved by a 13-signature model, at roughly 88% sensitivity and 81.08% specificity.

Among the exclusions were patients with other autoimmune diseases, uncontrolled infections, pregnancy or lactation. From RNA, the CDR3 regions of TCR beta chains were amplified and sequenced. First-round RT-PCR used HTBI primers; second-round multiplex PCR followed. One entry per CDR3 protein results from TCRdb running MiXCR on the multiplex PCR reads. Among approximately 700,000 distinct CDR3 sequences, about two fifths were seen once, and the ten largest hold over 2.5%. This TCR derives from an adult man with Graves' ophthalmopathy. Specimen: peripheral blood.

CDR3 loop: CASSQDGAGTGELFF. The CDR3 DNA is TGCGCCAGCAGCCAAGACGGGGCGGGCACCGGGGAGCTGTTTTTT. The V call is TRBV4-1, the J call TRBJ2-2; the D call may be TRBD1 or TRBD2 (5 bases each). From germline, CDR1 is MGHRA and CDR2 YSYEKL. The V and J ends lost 0 bases and 4 bases respectively, with 9 bases between them. This CDR3 comprises 15 residues.